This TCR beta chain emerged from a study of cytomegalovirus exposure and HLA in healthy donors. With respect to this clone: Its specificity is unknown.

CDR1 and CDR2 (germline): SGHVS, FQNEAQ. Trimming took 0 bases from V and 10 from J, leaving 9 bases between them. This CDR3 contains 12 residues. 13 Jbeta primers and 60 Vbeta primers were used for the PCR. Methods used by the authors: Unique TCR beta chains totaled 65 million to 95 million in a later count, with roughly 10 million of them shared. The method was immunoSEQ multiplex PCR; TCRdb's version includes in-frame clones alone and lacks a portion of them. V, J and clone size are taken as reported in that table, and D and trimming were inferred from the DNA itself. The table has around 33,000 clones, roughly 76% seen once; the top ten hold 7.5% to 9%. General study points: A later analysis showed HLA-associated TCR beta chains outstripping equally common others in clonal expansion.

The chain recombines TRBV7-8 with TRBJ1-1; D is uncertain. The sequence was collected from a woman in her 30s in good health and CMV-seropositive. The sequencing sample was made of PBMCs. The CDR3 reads CASSLAVGGAFF. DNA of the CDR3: TGTGCCAGCAGCTTAGCGGTCGGCGGAGCTTTCTTT.